This TCR beta chain comes out of a study of blood T cells in healthy people across ages. This clonotype has just a few counts. Its target is not known. CDR1 is MNHEY and CDR2 is SVGEGT in the germline V gene. This CDR3 has 14 residues. Between the trimmed V and J ends, which lost 1 base and 6 bases, there was a span of 10 bases. Overall study findings and caveats: Observed TCR beta diversity per million T cells went down as age went up. This fall followed a roughly linear course with age. Naive T cell percentage and TCR beta diversity correlated strongly.

The people who gave samples were healthy Caucasians from Russia, aged roughly 6 to 100. A sample-barcoded 5' primer and a J-beta primer mix were used in a second PCR of roughly 7 to 11 cycles. Every cDNA molecule bore a tag from a template-switch adaptor containing 12 random nucleotides. Via MiXCR, TCRdb re-called the 5' RACE reads, giving one row per CDR3 protein. The sample lists 950,000 to 1,200,000 distinct CDR3 sequences; roughly two fifths were seen once. This TCR was recovered from a man younger than 35 in good health. The sequenced sample consisted of blood. V is TRBV6-2 or TRBV6-3 and J is TRBJ1-5; D might be TRBD1 (5 bases). The CDR3 sequence: CASSYWRGGQPQHF. CDR3 DNA sequence: TGTGCCAGCAGTTACTGGCGGGGCGGTCAGCCCCAGCATTTT.